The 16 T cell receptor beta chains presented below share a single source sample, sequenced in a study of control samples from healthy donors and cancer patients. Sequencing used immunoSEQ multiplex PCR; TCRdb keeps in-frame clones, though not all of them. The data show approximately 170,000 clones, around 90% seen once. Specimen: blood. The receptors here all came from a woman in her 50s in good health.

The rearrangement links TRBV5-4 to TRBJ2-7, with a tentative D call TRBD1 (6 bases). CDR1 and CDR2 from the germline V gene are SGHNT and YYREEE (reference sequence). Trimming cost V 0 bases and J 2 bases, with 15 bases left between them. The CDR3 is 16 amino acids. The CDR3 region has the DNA TGTGCCAGCAGCTTGGCCCCGGCAAGGGGGACCTACGAGCAGTACTTC. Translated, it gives CASSLAPARGTYEQYF.

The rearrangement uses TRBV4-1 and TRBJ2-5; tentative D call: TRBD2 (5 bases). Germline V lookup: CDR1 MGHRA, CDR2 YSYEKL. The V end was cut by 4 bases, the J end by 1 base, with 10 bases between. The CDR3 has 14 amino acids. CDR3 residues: CASSLGLRQETQYF. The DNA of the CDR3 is TGCGCCAGCAGCCTTGGACTCCGCCAAGAGACCCAGTACTTC.

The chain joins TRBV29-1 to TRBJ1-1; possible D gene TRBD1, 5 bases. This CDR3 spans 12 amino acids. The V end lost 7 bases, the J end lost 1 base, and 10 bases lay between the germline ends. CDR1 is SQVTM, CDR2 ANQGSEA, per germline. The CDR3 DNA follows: TGCAGCGGTACCACAGGGAACACTGAAGCTTTCTTT. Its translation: CSGTTGNTEAFF.

CDR3 in DNA: TGTGCCAGCAGTCCCCGGGAACCCGGGACCTACACCTACGAGCAGTACTTC. It specifies CASSPREPGTYTYEQYF. The chain carries TRBV7-2 and TRBJ2-7; perhaps D is TRBD1 or TRBD2 (5 bases each). Germline V CDR1 and CDR2: SGHTA, FQGNSA. This CDR3 has 17 residues. V was trimmed by 6 bases and J by 2 bases, leaving 23 bases between them.

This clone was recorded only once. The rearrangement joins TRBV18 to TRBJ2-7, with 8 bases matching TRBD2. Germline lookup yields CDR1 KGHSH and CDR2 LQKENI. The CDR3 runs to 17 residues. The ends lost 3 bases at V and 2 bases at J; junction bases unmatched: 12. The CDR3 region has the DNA TGTGCCAGCTCACCTGCGGCTAGCGGGCTTTGGGCCTACGAGCAGTACTTC. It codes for CASSPAASGLWAYEQYF.

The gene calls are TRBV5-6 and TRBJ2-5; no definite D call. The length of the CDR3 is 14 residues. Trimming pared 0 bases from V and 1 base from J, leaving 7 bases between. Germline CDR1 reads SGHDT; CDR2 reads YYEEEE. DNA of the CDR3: TGTGCCAGCAGCTTGGGCCCGGGCCAAGAGACCCAGTACTTC. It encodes CASSLGPGQETQYF. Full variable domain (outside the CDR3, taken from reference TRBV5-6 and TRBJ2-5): DAGVTQSPTHLIKTRGQQVTLRCSPKSGHDTVSWYQQALGQGPQFIFQYYEEEERQRGNFPDRFSGHQFPNYSSELNVNALLLGDSALYLCASSLGPGQETQYFGPGTRLLVL.

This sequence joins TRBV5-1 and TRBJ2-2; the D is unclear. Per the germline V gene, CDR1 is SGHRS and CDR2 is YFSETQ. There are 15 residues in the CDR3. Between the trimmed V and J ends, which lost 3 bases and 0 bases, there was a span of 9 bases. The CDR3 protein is CASSSEFANTGELFF. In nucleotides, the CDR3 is TGCGCCAGCAGCTCTGAGTTCGCGAACACCGGGGAGCTGTTTTTT.

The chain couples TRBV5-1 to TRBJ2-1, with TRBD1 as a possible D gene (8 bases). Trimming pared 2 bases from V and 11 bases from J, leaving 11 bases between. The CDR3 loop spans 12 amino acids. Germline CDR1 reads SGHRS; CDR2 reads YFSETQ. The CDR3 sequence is CASSLQGGKQFF. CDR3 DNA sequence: TGCGCCAGCAGCTTACAGGGGGGGAAGCAGTTCTTC.

CDR3 in amino acids: CASREGVNTEAFF. Written as DNA, the CDR3 is TGTGCCAGCAGGGAAGGGGTGAACACTGAAGCTTTCTTT. The rearrangement links TRBV12-3 or TRBV12-4 to TRBJ1-1; the D gene is possibly TRBD1 (5 bases). V lost 6 bases, J lost 0 bases, and 8 bases lay in between. The CDR3 loop spans 13 amino acids.

CDR3 region: CSVGQGYRTNEKLFF. The CDR3 region has the DNA TGCAGCGTGGGACAGGGTTATCGGACTAATGAAAAACTGTTTTTT. The chain links TRBV29-1 to TRBJ1-4; 9 bases map to TRBD1. The CDR3 has 15 residues. Germline trimming cut 6 bases from V and 2 bases from J; bases unmatched to any gene: 7. Germline values: CDR1 SQVTM, CDR2 ANQGSEA. Supplemented by reference TRBV29-1 and TRBJ1-4, the full variable domain reads SAVISQKPSRDICQRGTSLTIQCQVDSQVTMMFWYRQQPGQSLTLIATANQGSEATYESGFVIDKFPISRPNLTFSTLTVSNMSPEDSSIYLCSVGQGYRTNEKLFFGSGTQLSVL.

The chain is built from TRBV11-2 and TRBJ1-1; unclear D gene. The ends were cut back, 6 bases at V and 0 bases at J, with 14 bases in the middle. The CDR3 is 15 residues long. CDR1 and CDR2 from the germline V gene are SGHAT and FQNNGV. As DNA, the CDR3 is TGTGCCAGCAGAACCTATGGTGGGGTGAACACTGAAGCTTTCTTT. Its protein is CASRTYGGVNTEAFF. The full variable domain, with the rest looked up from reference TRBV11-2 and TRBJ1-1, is EAGVAQSPRYKIIEKRQSVAFWCNPISGHATLYWYQQILGQGPKLLIQFQNNGVVDDSQLPKDRFSAERLKGVDSTLKIQPAKLEDSAVYLCASRTYGGVNTEAFFGQGTRLTVV.

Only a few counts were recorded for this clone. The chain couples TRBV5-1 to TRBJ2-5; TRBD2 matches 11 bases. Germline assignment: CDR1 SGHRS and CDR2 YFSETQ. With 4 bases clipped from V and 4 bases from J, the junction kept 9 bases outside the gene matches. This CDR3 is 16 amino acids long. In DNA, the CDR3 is TGCGCCAGCAGCCGAAACTCTCTAGCGGGGGGAGAGACCCAGTACTTC. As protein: CASSRNSLAGGETQYF.

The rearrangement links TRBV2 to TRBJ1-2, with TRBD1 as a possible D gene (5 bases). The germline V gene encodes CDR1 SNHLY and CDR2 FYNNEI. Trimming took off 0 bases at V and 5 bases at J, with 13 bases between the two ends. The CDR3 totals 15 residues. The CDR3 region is CASSEALPGSYGYTF. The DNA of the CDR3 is TGTGCCAGCAGTGAAGCGCTTCCAGGGTCATATGGCTACACCTTC.

The CDR3 protein is CASSRTSGLYTQYF. The CDR3 DNA follows: TGTGCCAGCAGCAGGACTAGCGGGCTATATACGCAGTATTTT. The rearrangement uses TRBV7-2 and TRBJ2-3; TRBD2 aligns across 11 bases. Trimming at V came to 5 bases and at J to 7 bases, leaving 5 bases not matched to a gene. The CDR3 has 14 amino acids. Germline CDR1 SGHTA, CDR2 FQGNSA.

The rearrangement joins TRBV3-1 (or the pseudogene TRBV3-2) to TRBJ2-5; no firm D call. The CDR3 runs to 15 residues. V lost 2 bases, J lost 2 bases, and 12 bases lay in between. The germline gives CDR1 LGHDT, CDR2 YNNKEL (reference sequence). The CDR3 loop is CASSQKSVRQETQYF. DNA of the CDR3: TGTGCCAGCAGCCAAAAGTCGGTCAGACAAGAGACCCAGTACTTC.

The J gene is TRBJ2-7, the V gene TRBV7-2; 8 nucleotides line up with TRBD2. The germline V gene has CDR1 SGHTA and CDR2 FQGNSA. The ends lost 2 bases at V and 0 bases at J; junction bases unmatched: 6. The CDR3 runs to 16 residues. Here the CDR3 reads CASSLSGLGSSYEQYF. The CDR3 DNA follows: TGTGCCAGCAGCTTATCGGGACTAGGAAGCTCCTACGAGCAGTACTTC.